This TCR beta chain was captured in a study of blood T cell repertoires in COVID-19. About the research overall: Specimens from acute and convalescent COVID-19 originated in the United States, Italy and Spain.

Clinical history as reported by participants underpinned cohort assignment. V was clipped by 4 bases and J by 2 bases, with 6 bases between them. Per the germline V gene, CDR1 is ENHRY and CDR2 is SYGVKD. This CDR3 spans 12 amino acids. How the authors handled the data: Reference gene primers were amplified, and this amplification served to estimate nucleated cell counts. The method was immunoSEQ multiplex PCR; TCRdb's version includes in-frame clones alone and lacks a portion of them. That table gives V, J and clone size, and the DNA gave D and trimming. The data hold roughly 250,000 clones, with 87% observed a single time.

The TCR originated in a woman in her 30s with acute COVID-19. J is TRBJ2-7 and V is TRBV10-3; D might be TRBD1 (5 bases). Sample: PBMCs or T cells enriched from blood (not recorded which). Written as DNA, the CDR3 is TGTGCCATCAGTGGACAGCCCTACGAGCAGTACTTC. Its translation: CAISGQPYEQYF.